Listed below are T cell receptor beta chains from one sample, sequenced in a study of Graves' ophthalmopathy and Graves' hyperthyroidism. TCRdb ran MiXCR on the multiplex PCR reads and lists one entry per CDR3 protein. This table has 660,000 or so distinct CDR3 sequences, about 41% appearing once. The sample consisted of peripheral blood. The receptors derive from an adult man with Graves' ophthalmopathy. The CDR3 runs from the conserved cysteine through the conserved F or W. The order of the fields is J gene, D gene, V gene, clone size, CDR3 DNA, CDR3 protein. The D gene is left open where the match is weak. Clone size is shown for a subset of rows, as once, few, many or a class of expanded clone.

TRBJ2-6	NA	TRBV5-1	many	TGCGCCAGCAGCTTGTCGCCTGGCTCTGGGGCCAACGTCCTGACTTTC	CASSLSPGSGANVLTF
TRBJ2-7	NA	TRBV2	few	TGTGCCAGCAGTGTACGGAATTCCTACGAGCAGTACTTC	CASSVRNSYEQYF
TRBJ2-1	NA	TRBV5-5	NA	TGCGCCAGCAGCTTTGCCGGGATCAATGAGCAGTTCTTC	CASSFAGINEQFF
TRBJ2-3	TRBD2	TRBV29-1	NA	TGCAGCGTTGAACGGACTAGTGACTTTACAGATACGCAGTATTTT	CSVERTSDFTDTQYF
TRBJ1-1	NA	TRBV6-2/TRBV6-3	NA	TGTGCCAGCAGTGCTAGAGATCAGGGTACGACTGAAGCTTTCTTT	CASSARDQGTTEAFF
TRBJ1-5	TRBD1	TRBV6-1	few	TGTGCCAGCAATCCGGGACAGAGTAATCAGCCCCAGCATTTT	CASNPGQSNQPQHF
TRBJ1-2	NA	TRBV24-1	many	TGTGCCACCAGTGATAGAACAGCGAACCGGGGCTACACCTTC	CATSDRTANRGYTF
TRBJ2-7	NA	TRBV19	few	TGTGCCAGTAGTATTAACCCGATCTACGAGCAGTACTTC	CASSINPIYEQYF
TRBJ1-2	NA	TRBV2	NA	TGTGCCAGCGACTGGAACTATGGCTACACCTTC	CASDWNYGYTF
TRBJ1-1	NA	TRBV5-5	few	TGCGCCAGCAGCCAAGATCGGGCGTTTGGAGGAGTGAACACTGAAGCTTTCTTT	CASSQDRAFGGVNTEAFF
TRBJ1-1	NA	TRBV19	many	TGTGCCAGTAGTAAAGACGCCAAGAACACTGAAGCTTTCTTT	CASSKDAKNTEAFF
TRBJ1-1	NA	TRBV19	many	TGTGCCAGTAGTGAGACAGCAATGAACACTGAAGCTTTCTTT	CASSETAMNTEAFF
TRBJ1-4	NA	TRBV10-3	NA	TGTGCCATCAGTGAATCGGGGACGAAGGGTGAAAAACTGTTTTTT	CAISESGTKGEKLFF
TRBJ1-2	NA	TRBV4-3	NA	TGCGCCAGCAGCCAAGATCCCAGATCGGGGAACTATGGCTACACCTTC	CASSQDPRSGNYGYTF
TRBJ2-5	TRBD1	TRBV5-1	NA	TGCGCCAGCAGCACCGGACAGGGAAGGGAGACCCAGTACTTC	CASSTGQGRETQYF
TRBJ2-2	NA	TRBV10-3	many	TGTGCCATCAGACCCACAGGGATGGGGAACACCGGGGAGCTGTTTTTT	CAIRPTGMGNTGELFF
TRBJ1-3	NA	TRBV9	many	TGTGCCAGCAGCGCCGGGACACTCTCTGGAAACACCATATATTTT	CASSAGTLSGNTIYF
TRBJ1-5	TRBD1	TRBV25-1	NA	TGTGCCAGCAGTTATGGACAGGGAGTTGATCAGCCCCAGCATTTT	CASSYGQGVDQPQHF
TRBJ1-1	TRBD1	TRBV19	many	TGTGCCAGTAGTAGCGAACAGGGGGGGAGGGCTGAAGCTTTCTTT	CASSSEQGGRAEAFF
TRBJ1-4	TRBD1	TRBV9	few	TGTGCCAGCTCTCCCACTGGGACAGAGTTCGAAAAACTGTTTTTT	CASSPTGTEFEKLFF
TRBJ2-6	TRBD1	TRBV15	NA	TGTGCCACCAGCGGAGAAGGGGGACAGTCTGAAGCTTTC	CATSGEGGQSEAF
TRBJ2-2	NA	TRBV7-3	NA	TGTGCCAGCAGCAGCGGACAGACGACCGGGGAGCTGTTTTTT	CASSSGQTTGELFF
TRBJ1-2	NA	TRBV9	many	TGTGCCAGCAGCGCCCGGACTAACTATGGCTACACCTTC	CASSARTNYGYTF
TRBJ1-3	NA	TRBV6-5	few	TGTGCCAGCAGTTACTCTCCGGGACTCCTCTCTGGAAACACCATATATTTT	CASSYSPGLLSGNTIYF
TRBJ1-6	NA	TRBV7-2	many	TGTGCCAGCAGCTTAGAGGGCAGAAATTCACCCCTCCACTTT	CASSLEGRNSPLHF
TRBJ2-1	NA	TRBV29-1	few	TGCAGCGGTCGAGGTCGGGTTACGGACAATGAGCAGTTCTTC	CSGRGRVTDNEQFF
TRBJ2-5	NA	TRBV11-2	many	TGTGCCAGCAGCCACCGGGTCCTGGGGGAGACCCAGTACTTC	CASSHRVLGETQYF
TRBJ2-7	NA	TRBV25-1	many	TGTGCCAGCAGTGGGCGTGGGGGGGCTAACTACGAGCAGTACTTC	CASSGRGGANYEQYF
TRBJ2-5	TRBD2	TRBV5-4	many	TGTGCCAGCAGATCTAACCTAGCGGGGGGTCAAGAGACCCAGTACTTC	CASRSNLAGGQETQYF
TRBJ1-1	NA	TRBV25-1	many	TGTGCCAGCAGTGGGCCAAGGATTAGGACTGGAGCTTTCTTT	CASSGPRIRTGAFF
TRBJ1-2	NA	TRBV14	many	TGTGCCAGCAGCCAAGTGGGATTTAACTATGGCTACACCTTC	CASSQVGFNYGYTF
TRBJ1-5	TRBD1	TRBV24-1	once	TGTGCCACCAGTGATTCCCTCGCGACCGGGACAGGGAGCAATCAGCCCCAGCATTTT	CATSDSLATGTGSNQPQHF
TRBJ2-2	NA	TRBV10-2	NA	TGCGCCAGCTCGTGGCAGGGAACCGGGGAGCTGTTTTTT	CASSWQGTGELFF
TRBJ2-3	TRBD2	TRBV20-1	NA	TGCAGTGCAGGGCCCCTAGCGGTTAGCACAGATACGCAGTATTTT	CSAGPLAVSTDTQYF
TRBJ1-2	TRBD1	TRBV10-3	NA	TGTGCCATCAGTGGACAGGGTGGAAACACCTTC	CAISGQGGNTF
TRBJ2-7	NA	TRBV29-1	NA	TGCAGCGTTGACGAGGGTTCTGGGGGGCAGTACTTC	CSVDEGSGGQYF
TRBJ2-3	TRBD1	TRBV24-1	NA	TGTGCCACCAAGGACAGGGGGGATACGCAGTATTTT	CATKDRGDTQYF
TRBJ2-5	TRBD2	TRBV7-9	NA	TGTGCCGGATTACGGGGAGGGGCAACCCAGTACTTC	CAGLRGGATQYF
TRBJ1-2	NA	TRBV25-1	many	TGTGCCAGCAGTGACGGAACTACTTATGGCTACACCTTC	CASSDGTTYGYTF
TRBJ2-7	TRBD2	TRBV6-1	once	TGTGCCAGCAGCCGACTAGCTCTTGTAATCTACGAGCAGTACTTC	CASSRLALVIYEQYF
TRBJ1-3	NA	TRBV20-1	many	TGCAGTGCTAGAGGCGGAGGGCTTCCTGGAAACACCATATATTTT	CSARGGGLPGNTIYF
TRBJ1-1	NA	TRBV7-9	many	TGTGCCAGCAGCAACTTACAGAACACTGAAGCTTTCTTT	CASSNLQNTEAFF
TRBJ1-2	NA	TRBV12-3/TRBV12-4	many	TGTGCCAGCAGTTTCCGCCGCAGGGTAAATTTCTATGGCTACACCTTC	CASSFRRRVNFYGYTF
TRBJ1-5	TRBD1	TRBV2	NA	TGTGCCAGCGGGAGGACAGGGGGTAGCAATCAGCCCCAGCATTTT	CASGRTGGSNQPQHF
TRBJ1-1	NA	TRBV27	NA	TGTGCCAGCAGTTCGTACCGGGAGAACACTGAAGCTTTCTTT	CASSSYRENTEAFF
TRBJ2-5	NA	TRBV9	many	TGTGCCAGCAGCCAACTCAACCAAGAGACCCAGTACTTC	CASSQLNQETQYF
TRBJ1-2	TRBD1	TRBV29-1	many	TGCAGCGTTGCGCCGGGACAGGGGCCCTATGGCTACACCTTC	CSVAPGQGPYGYTF
TRBJ2-5	TRBD1	TRBV5-1	NA	TGCGCCAGCAGGGCGGGACAGGGGGCGTACCAAGAGACCCAGTACTTC	CASRAGQGAYQETQYF
TRBJ2-7	TRBD1	TRBV29-1	few	TGTGCCTGGGACAGGGGTACCTACGAGCAGTACTTC	CAWDRGTYEQYF
TRBJ2-7	NA	TRBV10-3	NA	TGTGCCATCAGTGAGTCTGTGATCGCACATCAGTACTTC	CAISESVIAHQYF
TRBJ1-4	TRBD1	TRBV7-9	many	TGTGCCAGCAGCTTGGCCGGGACAGGGAGCGAAAAACTGTTTTTT	CASSLAGTGSEKLFF
TRBJ1-4	NA	TRBV20-1	once	TGCAGTGCTGCGACTAGCGGGGGGTCCGGGGAAAAACTGTTTTTT	CSAATSGGSGEKLFF
TRBJ1-5	NA	TRBV2	many	TGTGCCAGCAGTGAAGCGCCGACAGGCTATAGCAATCAGCCCCAGCATTTT	CASSEAPTGYSNQPQHF
TRBJ1-6	NA	TRBV25-1	NA	TGTGCCAGCAGTACACGGGGTAATTCACCCCTCCACTTT	CASSTRGNSPLHF
TRBJ1-3	NA	TRBV10-2	many	TGCGCCAGCAGTGAGTCGACGGGGAAAGGAAACACCATATATTTT	CASSESTGKGNTIYF
TRBJ1-4	NA	TRBV5-1	NA	TGCGCCAGCAGCTTCGGAGGGGAGGGAACAATTGAAAAACTGTTTTTT	CASSFGGEGTIEKLFF
TRBJ2-7	NA	TRBV29-1	few	TGCAGCGCCATAAGCTCCTACGAGCAGTACTTC	CSAISSYEQYF
TRBJ2-7	NA	TRBV6-4	few	TGTGCCAGCAGAAGCGGGACAGGCGGAGGGTACGAGCAGTACTTC	CASRSGTGGGYEQYF
TRBJ1-1	NA	TRBV5-8	NA	TGTGCCAGCTTCGTCTGGGGACTGAACACTGAAGCTTTCTTT	CASFVWGLNTEAFF